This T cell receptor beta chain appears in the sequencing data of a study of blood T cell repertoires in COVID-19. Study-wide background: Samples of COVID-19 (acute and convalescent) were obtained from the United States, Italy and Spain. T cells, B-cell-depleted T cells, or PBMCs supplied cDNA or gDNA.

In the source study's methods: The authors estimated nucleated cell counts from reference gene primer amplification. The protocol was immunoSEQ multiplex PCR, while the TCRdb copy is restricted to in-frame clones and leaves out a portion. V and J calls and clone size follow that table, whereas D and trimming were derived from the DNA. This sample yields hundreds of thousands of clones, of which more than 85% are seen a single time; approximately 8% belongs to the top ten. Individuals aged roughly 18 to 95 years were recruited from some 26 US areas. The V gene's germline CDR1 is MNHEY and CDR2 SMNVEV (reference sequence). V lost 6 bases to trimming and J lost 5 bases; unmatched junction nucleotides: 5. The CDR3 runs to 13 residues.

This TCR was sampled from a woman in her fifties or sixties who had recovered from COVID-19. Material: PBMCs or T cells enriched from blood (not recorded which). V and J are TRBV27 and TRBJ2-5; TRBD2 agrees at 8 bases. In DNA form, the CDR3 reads TGTGCCAGCAGATTTAGCGGGGTGGAGACCCAGTACTTC. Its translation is CASRFSGVETQYF.